The rows below give T cell receptor beta chains drawn from one sample of a study of cytomegalovirus exposure and HLA in healthy donors. Profiled with immunoSEQ multiplex PCR; TCRdb holds only in-frame clones, not every one. This table has some 140,000 clones, more than 60% appearing once. The sample was PBMCs. Every receptor here comes from a woman aged 40-49 years in good health and CMV-seronegative. Both conserved end residues are trimmed from each CDR3. The D gene is left open where the match is weak.

>NA|TRBV21-1|14|TRBJ1-6
ASRRKGRWEGSPLH
>NA|TRBV19|9|TRBJ2-7
ASSSGDEQY
>NA|TRBV19|17|TRBJ1-5
ASSIPPVLGAYSNQPQH
>NA|TRBV5-1|13|TRBJ1-1
ASSLNSGVNTEAF
>NA|TRBV10-3|13|TRBJ2-2
AISEGRSNTGELF
>TRBD1|TRBV7-2|12|TRBJ2-7
ASSFAGGPYEQY
>NA|TRBV30|10|TRBJ2-2
AWSYVAGELF
>TRBD2|TRBV9|15|TRBJ2-4
ASSVDPSGGTKNIQY
>TRBD2|TRBV9|15|TRBJ2-3
ASSPRGSGAKSDTQY
>NA|TRBV5-1|12|TRBJ1-4
ASSVGPPRGKLF
>NA|TRBV9|19|TRBJ2-6
ASSVTLRAGTPGSGANVLT
>NA|TRBV5-1|12|TRBJ1-1
ASSLTFPGTEAF
>NA|TRBV14|13|TRBJ2-1
ASSRRRESYNEQF
>TRBD1|TRBV27|12|TRBJ1-1
ASSSQGRNTEAF
>TRBD2|TRBV5-4|13|TRBJ2-7
ASSPGGGSSYEQY
>NA|TRBV4-1|17|TRBJ2-7
ASSQDPGPKALTSYEQY
>NA|TRBV5-6|11|TRBJ1-5
ASSLGRAQPQH
>TRBD1|TRBV13|14|TRBJ1-1
ASSSGQNYMNTEAF
>TRBD1|TRBV5-1|11|TRBJ1-2
ASSFTGEDGYT
>TRBD2|TRBV4-1|14|TRBJ2-7
ASSQVSSGVTYEQY
>NA|TRBV18|12|TRBJ2-3
ASSLDSGTDTQY
>NA|TRBV5-1|12|TRBJ2-5
ASRRVQRQETQY
>NA|TRBV29-1|10|TRBJ1-5
SVASVDQPQH
>TRBD2|TRBV28|11|TRBJ2-3
ASSAGGSDTQY
>TRBD2|TRBV2|13|TRBJ2-1
ASSPGLAGIDEQF
>NA|TRBV7-8|10|TRBJ2-7
ASSLTRHEQY
>NA|TRBV29-1|11|TRBJ1-4
SGVGLRGEKLF
>NA|TRBV6-1|10|TRBJ1-1
ASSESVTEAF
>NA|TRBV9|13|TRBJ2-1
ASSVDGGRNNEQF
>NA|TRBV28|17|TRBJ2-3
ATATVPDGGSPSTDTQY
>TRBD1|TRBV5-1|14|TRBJ2-3
ASSYGTGVSTDTQY
>NA|TRBV19|12|TRBJ1-2
AAAPRGQDYGYT
>TRBD1|TRBV6-6|12|TRBJ1-3
ASQQGSSGNTIY
>NA|TRBV19|11|TRBJ1-4
ASSIGGHEKLF
>TRBD1|TRBV29-1|11|TRBJ1-4
SGGTGREEKLF
>TRBD2|TRBV5-1|13|TRBJ2-3
ASTTTSGVTDTQY
>NA|TRBV19|9|TRBJ1-1
ASSGSTEAF